This T cell receptor (beta chain) was sequenced during a study of blood T cell repertoires in COVID-19. The wider study: Donors in the United States, Italy and Spain gave samples during acute or convalescent COVID-19. From T cells, B-cell-depleted T cells, or PBMCs came the material, which was cDNA or gDNA.

Sequencing used immunoSEQ multiplex PCR; TCRdb keeps in-frame clones, though not all of them. Here the sample spans approximately 250,000 clones, around 81% being singletons. The material sequenced was peripheral blood. The sequence derives from a woman aged 60-75 years with active or convalescent COVID-19.

The CDR3, as DNA: TGTGCCAGCAGCCAAGAGGGCCGACTATCCTACGAGCAGTACTTC. Its translation: CASSQEGRLSYEQYF. The genes are TRBV4-2 and TRBJ2-7; the D gene is possibly TRBD2 (5 bases). Trimming removed 0 bases from V and 1 base from J, with 10 bases in between. The CDR3 has 15 amino acids. Germline lookup yields CDR1 LGHNA and CDR2 YNFKEQ.